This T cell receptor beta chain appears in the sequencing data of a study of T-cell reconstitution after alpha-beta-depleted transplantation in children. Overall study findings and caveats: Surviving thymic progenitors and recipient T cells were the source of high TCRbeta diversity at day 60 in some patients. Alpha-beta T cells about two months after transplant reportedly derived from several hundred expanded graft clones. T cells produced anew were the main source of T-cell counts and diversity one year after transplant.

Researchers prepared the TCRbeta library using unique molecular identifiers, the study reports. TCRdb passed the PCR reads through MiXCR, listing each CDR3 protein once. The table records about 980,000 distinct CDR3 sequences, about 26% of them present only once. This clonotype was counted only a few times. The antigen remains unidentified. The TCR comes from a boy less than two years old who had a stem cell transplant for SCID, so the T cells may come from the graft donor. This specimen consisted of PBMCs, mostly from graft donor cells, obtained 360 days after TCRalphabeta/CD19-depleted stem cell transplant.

The CDR3 DNA sequence: TGTGCCAGCAGCCAAGTGTGGGGTACCGGGGAGCTGTTTTTT. This codes for CASSQVWGTGELFF. The rearrangement joins TRBV4-2 to TRBJ2-2; D unresolved. The V and J ends lost 1 base and 5 bases respectively, with 8 bases between them. The V gene's germline CDR1 is LGHNA and CDR2 YNFKEQ. This CDR3 has 14 residues.